The 27 T cell receptor beta chains listed next were all sequenced from one sample in a study of CD8 T cells in Susac syndrome. cDNA came from approximately 0.5 to 1 ug RNA primed by random hexamers. TCRdb independently ran MiXCR on the immunoSEQ multiplex PCR reads; one entry per CDR3 protein. The sample carries tens of thousands of distinct CDR3 sequences, 90% to 95% recorded once. The sequencing sample was made of CD8+ T cells from PBMCs. All receptors derive from a human donor in good health.

The V call is TRBV7-9, the J call TRBJ2-7; 12 bases are a match to TRBD1. Trimming at V came to 1 base and at J to 7 bases, leaving 5 bases not matched to a gene. Germline loops: CDR1 SEHNR, CDR2 FQNEAQ (reference sequence). This CDR3 spans 15 amino acids. Written as DNA, the CDR3 is TGTGCCAGCAGCTTAGTGGGACAGGGGGCAGGTGAGCAGTACTTC. It codes for CASSLVGQGAGEQYF.

V and J are TRBV2 and TRBJ2-7; 7 bases agree with TRBD1. V lost 10 bases and J lost 0; bases outside the gene matches: 3. The CDR3 has 12 residues. Germline V gene data show CDR1 as SNHLY and CDR2 as FYNNEI. The CDR3 is CATRGYSYEQYF. CDR3 bases: TGTGCCACCAGGGGGTACTCCTACGAGCAGTACTTC. The full variable domain, in which reference TRBV2 and TRBJ2-7 provide the parts outside the CDR3, is EPEVTQTPSHQVTQMGQEVILRCVPISNHLYFYWYRQILGQKVEFLVSFYNNEISEKSEIFDDQFSVERPDGSNFTLKIRSTKLEDSAMYFCATRGYSYEQYFGPGTRLTVT.

This clonotype appeared once. The rearrangement uses TRBV29-1 and TRBJ2-1; D possibly matches TRBD1 or TRBD2 (6 bases each). This CDR3 region has 13 residues. V gave up 7 bases and J gave up 2 bases, with 12 bases separating them. Germline V CDR1 and CDR2: SQVTM, ANQGSEA. The chain's CDR3 is CSARGLTYNEQFF. CDR3 coding DNA: TGCAGCGCTCGGGGGCTAACCTACAATGAGCAGTTCTTC.

The J gene is TRBJ2-3, the V gene TRBV9; D gene unclear. The germline CDR1 and CDR2 sequences are SGDLS and YYNGEE. The CDR3 has 17 amino acids. The ends were cut back, 2 bases at V and 1 base at J, with 17 bases in the middle. The CDR3 loop is CASSVKGLSRGTDTQYF. The CDR3 DNA follows: TGTGCCAGCAGCGTCAAGGGCCTTTCGCGAGGCACAGATACGCAGTATTTT.

This sequence joins TRBV12-3 or TRBV12-4 and TRBJ2-7; D unresolved. The CDR3 loop spans 11 amino acids. V was clipped by 2 bases and J by 4 bases, with 3 bases between them. CDR3 bases: TGTGCCAGCAGTTTACAGTACGAGCAGTACTTC. Translating gives CASSLQYEQYF.

In this sample, this clonotype turned up a few times. The V gene is TRBV28, the J gene TRBJ2-3; 7 bases are shared with TRBD1. Germline trimming cut 5 bases from V and 4 bases from J; bases unmatched to any gene: 6. The CDR3 totals 14 residues. Per the germline V gene, CDR1 is MDHEN and CDR2 is SYDVKM. CDR3 sequence reads: CASSPTQGADTQYF. The CDR3, as DNA: TGTGCCAGCAGTCCCACCCAGGGGGCAGATACGCAGTATTTT. Full variable domain (remainder filled in from reference TRBV28 and TRBJ2-3): DVKVTQSSRYLVKRTGEKVFLECVQDMDHENMFWYRQDPGLGLRLIYFSYDVKMKEKGDIPEGYSVSREKKERFSLILESASTNQTSMYLCASSPTQGADTQYFGPGTRLTVL.

In this sample, this clonotype turned up once. The chain couples TRBV3-1 to TRBJ1-6, with 10 bases fitting TRBD1. The junction had 15 bases not matched to a gene; V was cut back by 0 bases and J by 7 bases. Germline CDR1 and CDR2: LGHDT and YNNKEL (reference sequence). This CDR3 is built from 20 residues. The CDR3 nucleotides are TGTGCCAGCAGCCAAGACCTCCTCCCGACAGGGGGCGTAGACAATTCACCCCTCCACTTT. This translates into CASSQDLLPTGGVDNSPLHF.

The V and J genes are TRBV4-1 and TRBJ2-1; D is possibly TRBD2 (5 bases). The CDR3 consists of 13 residues. Looked up from germline, CDR1 is MGHRA and CDR2 is YSYEKL. V gave up 1 base and J gave up 6 bases, with 7 bases separating them. The CDR3 spells CASSQVLANEQFF. The CDR3 DNA reads TGCGCCAGCAGCCAAGTTCTAGCCAATGAGCAGTTCTTC.

This clonotype has just a few counts. The chain links TRBV28 to TRBJ2-4; 7 positions match TRBD2. The CDR3 runs to 14 residues. Germline trimming cut 6 bases from V and 3 bases from J; bases unmatched to any gene: 5. CDR1 and CDR2 (germline): MDHEN, SYDVKM. CDR3 sequence reads: CASSQRGLKNIQYF. The CDR3 region has the DNA TGTGCCAGCAGCCAGCGGGGTCTCAAAAACATTCAGTACTTC. The whole variable domain, remainder taken from reference TRBV28 and TRBJ2-4, is DVKVTQSSRYLVKRTGEKVFLECVQDMDHENMFWYRQDPGLGLRLIYFSYDVKMKEKGDIPEGYSVSREKKERFSLILESASTNQTSMYLCASSQRGLKNIQYFGAGTRLSVL.

The V gene is TRBV5-5, the J gene TRBJ2-2, with 7 bases aligning to TRBD2. Germline trimming cut 1 base from V and 2 bases from J; bases unmatched to any gene: 8. This CDR3 spans 17 amino acids. Germline V lookup: CDR1 SGHKS, CDR2 YYEKEE (reference sequence). The CDR3 region is CASSLITGGGNTGELFF. The CDR3 region has the DNA TGTGCCAGCAGCTTGATTACGGGGGGTGGAAACACCGGGGAGCTGTTTTTT.

The V call is TRBV6-2 or TRBV6-3, the J call TRBJ2-1; D is tentatively TRBD1 or TRBD2 (5 bases each). The CDR3 is 14 amino acids. Trimming shortened V by 7 bases and J by 7 bases, and 17 bases separated the two germline ends. Germline CDR1 is MNHEY and CDR2 is SVGEGT. The CDR3 DNA is TGTGCCAGCAAGGGACCCTTGCTCGGGAATGAGCAGTTCTTC. It translates to CASKGPLLGNEQFF.

This chain connects TRBV5-5 to TRBJ1-1, with D possibly TRBD1 on 6 matching bases. The V and J ends lost 6 bases and 1 base respectively, with 16 bases between them. The germline gives CDR1 SGHKS, CDR2 YYEKEE (reference sequence). This CDR3 region has 15 residues. DNA of the CDR3: TGTGCCAGCATCCGCGGGGGCGGGGCGAACACTGAAGCTTTCTTT. Translated, it gives CASIRGGGANTEAFF. The entire variable domain, with the rest obtained from reference TRBV5-5 and TRBJ1-1, is as follows: DAGVTQSPTHLIKTRGQQVTLRCSPISGHKSVSWYQQVLGQGPQFIFQYYEKEERGRGNFPDRFSARQFPNYSSELNVNALLLGDSALYLCASIRGGGANTEAFFGQGTRLTVV.

The rearrangement links TRBV24-1 to TRBJ2-5, with unresolved D. The CDR3 totals 12 residues. Deletions cut 7 bases from V and 3 bases from J, with 8 bases between. Germline assignment: CDR1 KGHDR and CDR2 SFDVKD. CDR3 sequence reads: CATSIDEETQYF. The CDR3 DNA is TGTGCCACCAGCATAGACGAAGAGACCCAGTACTTC.

The chain combines TRBV29-1 with TRBJ2-7; TRBD1 aligns across 10 bases. CDR3 length: 16 residues. Trimming at V came to 1 base and at J to 3 bases, leaving 9 bases not matched to a gene. Germline V gene data show CDR1 as SQVTM and CDR2 as ANQGSEA. In DNA, the CDR3 is TGCAGCGTTGAAGGGGTCTCCGGGACAGGGGACTACGAGCAGTACTTC. Encoded protein: CSVEGVSGTGDYEQYF.

The rearrangement links TRBV9 to TRBJ1-5; D may be TRBD1 (5 bases). There are 15 residues in the CDR3. Trimming took off 0 bases at V and 7 bases at J, with 14 bases between the two ends. The germline V gene encodes CDR1 SGDLS and CDR2 YYNGEE. The CDR3 DNA follows: TGTGCCAGCAGCGTAGAGGGAGGAGGGGTGCAGCCCCAGCATTTT. Encoded protein: CASSVEGGGVQPQHF.

V gene TRBV7-9 combines with J gene TRBJ1-1; tentatively, D is TRBD1 (6 bases). Germline CDR1 reads SEHNR; CDR2 reads FQNEAQ (reference sequence). CDR3 size: 13 residues. Trimming removed 5 bases from V and 2 bases from J, with 9 bases in between. The CDR3 spells CASSQDRNTEAFF. DNA of the CDR3: TGTGCCAGCAGCCAGGACAGAAACACTGAAGCTTTCTTT.

V is TRBV4-1 and J is TRBJ1-2, with D maybe TRBD1 (6 bases). The CDR3 has 13 residues. The V and J ends lost 6 bases and 8 bases respectively, with 16 bases between them. Germline V gene sequence: CDR1 MGHRA, CDR2 YSYEKL. CDR3 sequence: CASRNRETRGYTF. The DNA of the CDR3 is TGCGCCAGCAGAAACAGGGAGACTAGAGGCTACACCTTC.

The chain uses TRBV20-1 and TRBJ1-6; tentatively, D is TRBD1 (5 bases). The CDR3 runs 13 residues. The ends were cut back, 6 bases at V and 13 bases at J, with 19 bases in the middle. The V gene's germline CDR1 is DFQATT and CDR2 SNEGSKA (reference sequence). CDR3 sequence: CSAALGARFPLHF. The CDR3 DNA follows: TGCAGTGCAGCCCTTGGGGCCAGATTCCCCCTCCACTTT.

Written as DNA, the CDR3 is TGTGCCACCAGTGACTCTGACGTAAACTATGGCTACACCTTC. Protein product: CATSDSDVNYGYTF. The chain joins TRBV24-1 to TRBJ1-2, with D unclear. The CDR3 is 14 amino acids. Germline CDR1 KGHDR, CDR2 SFDVKD. Trimming left V 4 bases short and J 2 bases short, with 10 bases between.

The CDR3 sequence: CASRSTVRTGEAFF. CDR3 in DNA: TGTGCCAGCAGATCGACGGTTAGGACAGGGGAAGCTTTCTTT. V is TRBV7-9 and J is TRBJ1-1, with 8 bases aligning to TRBD1. Per germline, CDR1 SEHNR and CDR2 FQNEAQ (reference sequence). After removal of 6 bases from V and 8 bases from J, the junction contained 11 bases not matched to a gene. The CDR3 totals 14 residues.

This chain joins TRBV29-1 and TRBJ2-7; D not resolved. The germline V gene encodes CDR1 SQVTM and CDR2 ANQGSEA. This CDR3 spans 11 amino acids. The ends were cut back, 1 base at V and 2 bases at J, with 3 bases in the middle. CDR3 nucleotide sequence: TGCAGCGTTGAAGCCACCTACGAGCAGTACTTC. It specifies CSVEATYEQYF.

This clonotype was picked up one time. The chain employs TRBV6-5 and TRBJ2-7; 8 bases align to TRBD1. V lost 5 bases, J lost 5 bases, and 11 bases stayed unmatched. Germline V gene sequence: CDR1 MNHEY, CDR2 SVGAGI. This CDR3 has 15 residues. CDR3: CASSNGQGPSHEQYF. For the CDR3, the DNA is TGTGCCAGCAGTAACGGACAGGGACCGTCTCACGAGCAGTACTTC.

The V call is TRBV10-1, the J call TRBJ2-2, with unresolved D. Trimming shortened V by 3 bases and J by 1 base, and 9 bases separated the two germline ends. Germline V gene data show CDR1 as WNHNN and CDR2 as SYGVQD (reference sequence). The CDR3 runs 15 residues. The DNA for the CDR3 is TGCGCCAGCAGTGAAAAGGGAATGAACACCGGGGAGCTGTTTTTT. This gives the protein CASSEKGMNTGELFF.

The DNA of the CDR3 is TGTGCCAGCAAGGGGGGGTCCGGGGAGCTGTTTTTT. Translating gives CASKGGSGELFF. The V call is TRBV19, the J call TRBJ2-2, with TRBD2 as a possible D gene (7 bases). V lost 9 bases to trimming and J lost 6 bases, with 11 bases between them. CDR3 length: 12 residues. Germline-derived CDR1 and CDR2 are LNHDA and SQIVND (reference sequence).

The chain couples TRBV7-8 to TRBJ2-3; 7 positions match TRBD1. With V trimmed by 5 bases and J by 2 bases, 7 bases remained unmatched. This CDR3 is 15 amino acids long. The germline V gene has CDR1 SGHVS and CDR2 FQNEAQ. CDR3 loop: CASSQGQGVTDTQYF. The CDR3 nucleotides are TGTGCCAGCAGCCAAGGTCAGGGGGTCACAGATACGCAGTATTTT.

This clonotype was seen just once. The junction departs from the called germline gene at one end, perhaps through a read error. The chain employs TRBV7-9 and TRBJ1-5; no definite D call. The CDR3 sequence is 14 residues long. Germline V CDR1 and CDR2: SEHNR, FQNEAQ (reference sequence). CDR3 region: CASSLGGGIQAQHF. DNA of the CDR3: TGTGCCAGCAGCTTAGGTGGAGGGATTCAGGCCCAGCATTTT.

CDR3 nucleotide sequence: TGTGCCAGCAGCTTAGTATCCAGGGAGGTGGTCAATGGCTACACCTTC. It yields the protein CASSLVSREVVNGYTF. This chain uses TRBV7-9 with TRBJ1-2; D is possibly TRBD1 (5 bases). V lost 1 base, J lost 6 bases, and 18 bases lay in between. This CDR3 region has 16 residues. CDR1 and CDR2 (germline): SEHNR, FQNEAQ (reference sequence).